The clone carrying this TCR beta chain was recorded a few times. The antigen is not known. The data stem from a study of T-cell memory formation after mild COVID-19. Looking at the study overall: Across donors, TCR clusters were largely donor specific. General study findings and limits: Some responding clones appeared in pre-infection memory, suggesting cross-reactive memory joined. CD8+ contracting clones occupied EMRA, while CD4+ ones occupied mainly CM and EM.

This CDR3 has 15 residues. V lost 1 base and J lost 2, with 10 bases in between. Germline loops: CDR1 MNHNY, CDR2 SVGAGI (reference sequence). 5'RACE with constant-segment primers built TCRalpha and TCRbeta cDNA libraries with UMIs. A single record per CDR3 protein comes from TCRdb applying MiXCR to the 5' RACE reads. The table lists hundreds of thousands of distinct CDR3 sequences, more than 20% of them singletons. This TCR was recovered from an adult woman who had mild COVID-19 (a few samples of this study predate the infection). Cell type and time point are not known. The specimen was PBMCs or a T cell subset sorted from them (not recorded which). The chain combines TRBV6-6 with TRBJ2-3; D is uncertain. The CDR3 DNA sequence: TGTGCCAGCAGTTACTATGACCAGCCCACAGATACGCAGTATTTT. The encoded protein is CASSYYDQPTDTQYF.